These 27 T cell receptor beta chains came from one sample sequenced in a study of early T cells in non-severe SARS-CoV-2 infection. Using its own MiXCR run on the 5' RACE reads, TCRdb lists one record per CDR3 protein. The table has 25,000 to 35,000 distinct CDR3 sequences, under 6% seen once; the top ten hold 2.5% to 3%. Sequencing was carried out using whole blood. These receptors all come from an adult who was a healthcare worker with PCR-confirmed SARS-CoV-2 infection or an uninfected control (not recorded which).

This clonotype was counted many times. The chain is built from TRBV7-8 and TRBJ2-3; D uncertain. The ends were cut back, 7 bases at V and 3 bases at J, with 14 bases in the middle. The CDR3 length is 14 residues. Germline V gene sequence: CDR1 SGHVS, CDR2 FQNEAQ. The CDR3 DNA reads TGTGCCAGCACCAGTTCACCTTATACAGATACGCAGTATTTT. Translation: CASTSSPYTDTQYF. Full variable domain (rest looked up from reference TRBV7-8 and TRBJ2-3): GAGVSQSPRYKVAKRGQDVALRCDPISGHVSLFWYQQALGQGPEFLTYFQNEAQLDKSGLPSDRFFAERPEGSVSTLKIQRTQQEDSAVYLCASTSSPYTDTQYFGPGTRLTVL.

The chain joins TRBV20-1 to TRBJ2-7; D perhaps matches TRBD2 (7 bases). This CDR3 has 17 amino acids. The V end was cut by 6 bases, the J end by 1 base, with 25 bases between. CDR1 is DFQATT and CDR2 is SNEGSKA in the germline V gene (reference sequence). The CDR3 DNA follows: TGCAGTGCGGACGGGGGGCCAGGGGAGGATGGGTCCTACGAGCAGTACTTC. This encodes CSADGGPGEDGSYEQYF.

This chain connects TRBV14 to TRBJ2-1, with D possibly matching TRBD1 (6 bases). The germline V gene has CDR1 SGHDN and CDR2 FVKESK. V gave up 0 bases and J gave up 5 bases, with 14 bases separating them. The length of the CDR3 is 16 residues. The CDR3 sequence: CASSQDFGQSHNEQFF. The DNA of the CDR3 is TGTGCCAGCAGCCAAGATTTCGGACAGAGTCACAATGAGCAGTTCTTC. The full variable domain, completed using reference TRBV14 and TRBJ2-1, is EAGVTQFPSHSVIEKGQTVTLRCDPISGHDNLYWYRRVMGKEIKFLLHFVKESKQDESGMPNNRFLAERTGGTYSTLKVQPAELEDSGVYFCASSQDFGQSHNEQFFGPGTRLTVL.

Many counts were recorded for this clonotype. The chain has TRBV11-3 and TRBJ2-3; D assignment may be TRBD1 or TRBD2 (5 bases each). This CDR3 is 17 amino acids long. CDR1 is SGHNT and CDR2 is YENEEA in the germline V gene. Trimming shortened V by 0 bases and J by 6 bases, and 19 bases separated the two germline ends. The CDR3, as DNA: TGTGCCAGCAGCTTAGATCCGCGGGCCCCGTGGGGGGATACGCAGTATTTT. Translating it yields CASSLDPRAPWGDTQYF.

This clonotype came up many times. V is TRBV7-8 and J is TRBJ2-5; D assignment may be TRBD1 or TRBD2 (5 bases each). Trimming removed 5 bases from V and 4 bases from J, with 14 bases in between. The length of the CDR3 is 14 residues. Germline V gene lookup returns CDR1 SGHVS and CDR2 FQNEAQ. Here the CDR3 DNA reads TGTGCCAGCAGCCGCCTGGGGGAAGGAGAGACCCAGTACTTC. Amino acids: CASSRLGEGETQYF.

This clonotype was counted at least ten times. J is TRBJ2-2 and V is TRBV4-1; no definite D call. Germline V gene sequence: CDR1 MGHRA, CDR2 YSYEKL. Trimming took 3 bases from V and 7 from J, leaving 9 bases between them. This CDR3 contains 13 residues. Written as DNA, the CDR3 is TGCGCCAGCAGCCAGGATAGTAACGGGGAGCTGTTTTTT. Residues: CASSQDSNGELFF.

This clonotype appeared many times. The chain employs TRBV3-1 and TRBJ1-2; D may be TRBD1 (6 bases). The CDR3 extends over 13 amino acids. V lost 4 bases and J lost 8, with 14 bases in between. CDR1 is LGHDT and CDR2 is YNNKEL in the germline V gene (reference sequence). The CDR3 bases are TGTGCCAGCAGCCCCACCGGGGGGGCCGGCTACACCTTC. Translation gives CASSPTGGAGYTF.

In this sample, this clonotype turned up many times. The rearrangement links TRBV6-1 to TRBJ2-1; tentative D call: TRBD2 (6 bases). This CDR3 spans 15 amino acids. Germline CDR1 MNHNS, CDR2 SASEGT. Between the trimmed V and J ends, which lost 2 bases and 0 bases, there was a span of 8 bases. The CDR3 protein is CASSETGSSYNEQFF. The CDR3 DNA reads as TGTGCCAGCAGTGAAACCGGGAGCTCCTACAATGAGCAGTTCTTC.

This clonotype has a count of ten or more. The CDR3 reads CASSPEGSPLHF. CDR3 bases: TGCGCCAGCAGCCCGGAAGGTTCACCCCTCCACTTT. The chain links TRBV5-1 to TRBJ1-6, with D unclear. Germline-derived CDR1 and CDR2 are SGHRS and YFSETQ. The CDR3 loop spans 12 amino acids. Trimming cost V 4 bases and J 9 bases, with 8 bases left between them. Full variable domain (missing parts from reference TRBV5-1 and TRBJ1-6): KAGVTQTPRYLIKTRGQQVTLSCSPISGHRSVSWYQQTPGQGLQFLFEYFSETQRNKGNFPGRFSGRQFSNSRSEMNVSTLELGDSALYLCASSPEGSPLHFGNGTRLTVT.

This clonotype was picked up a small number of times. The rearrangement uses TRBV4-1 and TRBJ2-3; 8 positions match TRBD2. CDR1 and CDR2 from the germline V gene are MGHRA and YSYEKL. V shed 1 base, J shed 4 bases, and the junction held 4 bases outside the gene matches. The CDR3 is 15 amino acids. The CDR3 loop is CASSQVGTRADTQYF. CDR3 sequence (DNA): TGCGCCAGCAGCCAAGTTGGGACTAGAGCAGATACGCAGTATTTT.

This clonotype was detected ten times or more. The rearrangement joins TRBV12-3 or TRBV12-4 to TRBJ2-4; 12 bases map to TRBD2. Trimming removed 8 bases from V and 8 bases from J; junction bases left unmatched: 4. The CDR3 consists of 13 residues. DNA of the CDR3: TGTGCCAGCCTCCCTAGCGGGGGGGACATTCAGTACTTC. Amino acids: CASLPSGGDIQYF.

Worth noting for this clonotype: The junction departs from germline at one end; a sequencing error may be responsible. The chain employs TRBV20-1 and TRBJ2-7; the D is unclear. CDR3 length equals 14 residues. CDR1 is DFQATT and CDR2 is SNEGSKA in the germline V gene (reference sequence). Here the CDR3 DNA reads TGCAGTGCTAGAGATAAAGGGAACTCCTACGAACAGTACTTC. It translates to CSARDKGNSYEQYF.

This clonotype showed up many times. This sequence joins TRBV19 and TRBJ2-1; D unclear. Germline CDR1 reads LNHDA; CDR2 reads SQIVND (reference sequence). Trimming pared 5 bases from V and 1 base from J, leaving 9 bases between. The CDR3 spans 14 residues. As DNA, the CDR3 is TGTGCCAGTAGTCCTTTCCTTTCCTACAATGAGCAGTTCTTC. It codes for CASSPFLSYNEQFF. Full variable domain (rest looked up from reference TRBV19 and TRBJ2-1): DGGITQSPKYLFRKEGQNVTLSCEQNLNHDAMYWYRQDPGQGLRLIYYSQIVNDFQKGDIAEGYSVSREKKESFPLTVTSAQKNPTAFYLCASSPFLSYNEQFFGPGTRLTVL.

This clonotype has ten or more counts. The junction does not match germline at one end; this may be a read error. The chain has TRBV11-3 and TRBJ1-6, with D unresolved. CDR1 SGHNT and CDR2 YENEEA come from the germline V gene. The CDR3 has 12 amino acids. The CDR3: CASSSSVPPLHF. CDR3 coding DNA: TGTGCCAGCAGCTCCTCCGTACCACCCCTCCATTTT.

This clonotype was seen at least ten times. The CDR3 spells CSAGTVGSPLHF. In DNA form, the CDR3 reads TGCAGTGCTGGGACCGTCGGTTCACCCCTCCACTTT. V gene TRBV20-1 combines with J gene TRBJ1-6, with TRBD1 as a possible D gene (5 bases). Deletions cut 5 bases from V and 9 bases from J, with 11 bases between. This CDR3 comprises 12 residues. From germline, CDR1 is DFQATT and CDR2 SNEGSKA (reference sequence).

This clonotype was detected many times. V gene TRBV10-1 combines with J gene TRBJ2-2; no clear D gene. Trimming removed 4 bases at V and 1 base at J, with 4 bases between. The CDR3 has 13 amino acids. In germline, CDR1 is WNHNN, CDR2 SYGVQD (reference sequence). The CDR3 DNA reads TGCGCCAGCAGTGGAAAGAACACCGGGGAGCTGTTTTTT. Amino acids: CASSGKNTGELFF.

In this sample, this clonotype turned up many times. V and J are TRBV5-1 and TRBJ2-7; the D gene is possibly TRBD1 (6 bases). CDR3 length: 15 amino acids. Germline loops: CDR1 SGHRS, CDR2 YFSETQ. V was pared by 2 bases and J by 1 base, with 13 bases between. Here the CDR3 DNA reads TGCGCCAGCAGCTTTACCGGGACAAGATCCTACGAGCAGTACTTC. Its protein product is CASSFTGTRSYEQYF.

This clonotype was seen repeatedly, ten times or more. The V call is TRBV9, the J call TRBJ1-1, with 7 bases lining up with TRBD1. Germline assignment: CDR1 SGDLS and CDR2 YYNGEE. The CDR3 length is 15 residues. The J segment lost 3 bases and the V segment lost 3 bases, leaving 8 bases of the junction unmatched. As DNA, the CDR3 is TGTGCCAGCAGCGCAAGACAGGGTTCGGACACTGAAGCTTTCTTT. The encoded protein is CASSARQGSDTEAFF. Combining the CDR3 with reference TRBV9 and TRBJ1-1 gives the whole variable domain DSGVTQTPKHLITATGQRVTLRCSPRSGDLSVYWYQQSLDQGLQFLIQYYNGEERAKGNILERFSAQQFPDLHSELNLSSLELGDSALYFCASSARQGSDTEAFFGQGTRLTVV.

Concerning this clonotype itself: A read error is possible here, since a much larger clone lies one base away. This sequence joins TRBV5-5 and TRBJ2-7; 7 nucleotides align to TRBD2. With V trimmed by 0 bases and J by 1 base, 4 bases remained unmatched. Germline V CDR1 and CDR2: SGHKS, YYEKEE (reference sequence). CDR3 size: 15 residues. The CDR3 loop is CASSLDRGGSYEQYF. CDR3 in DNA: TGTGCCAGCAGCTTGGATCGGGGAGGGTCCTACGAGCAGTACTTC. The variable domain in full, with the rest retrieved from reference TRBV5-5 and TRBJ2-7, is DAGVTQSPTHLIKTRGQQVTLRCSPISGHKSVSWYQQVLGQGPQFIFQYYEKEERGRGNFPDRFSARQFPNYSSELNVNALLLGDSALYLCASSLDRGGSYEQYFGPGTRLTVT.

This chain links TRBV5-4 with TRBJ2-1; 11 positions match TRBD2. The CDR3 consists of 16 residues. Germline V gene data show CDR1 as SGHNT and CDR2 as YYREEE (reference sequence). Trimming removed 4 bases from V and 10 bases from J; junction bases left unmatched: 13. The CDR3 bases are TGTGCCAGCAGCCTACCGGGACTAGCGGTAACAATGGAGCAGTTCTTC. It codes for CASSLPGLAVTMEQFF.

The chain combines TRBV12-3 or TRBV12-4 with TRBJ2-7, with a tentative D call TRBD2 (5 bases). V lost 6 bases, J lost 3 bases, and 12 bases lay in between. The CDR3 has 13 amino acids. CDR3: CASRPTGGYEQYF. CDR3 DNA sequence: TGTGCCAGCAGACCGACCGGAGGCTACGAGCAGTACTTC.

The sample holds many counts of this clonotype. This chain's CDR3 is CASSRRTGVGELFF. DNA of the CDR3: TGCGCCAGCAGCCGACGAACAGGGGTCGGGGAGCTGTTTTTT. V gene TRBV5-1 combines with J gene TRBJ2-2, with TRBD1 matching 7 bases. After removal of 4 bases from V and 7 bases from J, the junction contained 7 bases not matched to a gene. The length of the CDR3 is 14 residues. Per germline, CDR1 SGHRS and CDR2 YFSETQ.

This clonotype came up many times. The chain joins TRBV15 to TRBJ1-6; 9 bases line up with TRBD1. Germline lookup yields CDR1 LNHNV and CDR2 YYDKDF (reference sequence). Losses at the gene ends were 2 bases for V and 8 bases for J; bases not matched to a gene: 7. This CDR3 comprises 16 residues. CDR3 bases: TGTGCCACCAGCAGACGGGACAGGGAAAGGGATTCACCCCTCCACTTT. This codes for CATSRRDRERDSPLHF.

This clonotype was detected ten times or more. V gene TRBV6-6 combines with J gene TRBJ2-7, with TRBD2 identical over 7 bases. Germline assignment: CDR1 MNHNY and CDR2 SVGAGI (reference sequence). Germline trimming cut 6 bases from V and 1 base from J; bases unmatched to any gene: 9. CDR3 size: 15 residues. DNA of the CDR3: TGTGCCAGCAGGTCCACGGGACTACTTTCCTACGAGCAGTACTTC. Translation: CASRSTGLLSYEQYF.

Many counts were recorded for this clonotype. V usage is TRBV7-8 and J usage is TRBJ1-3; D is uncertain. The length of the CDR3 is 14 residues. Trimming left V 1 base short and J 3 bases short, with 7 bases between. Germline loops: CDR1 SGHVS, CDR2 FQNEAQ. For the CDR3, the DNA is TGTGCCAGCAGCTTAGAAGAGTTTGGAAACACCATATATTTT. It is translated as CASSLEEFGNTIYF.

The table lists this clonotype with many counts. V and J are TRBV6-2 or TRBV6-3 and TRBJ2-3; the D call may be TRBD1 or TRBD2 (5 bases each). V was pared by 7 bases and J by 2 bases, with 13 bases between. From germline, CDR1 is MNHEY and CDR2 SVGEGT. The CDR3 has 14 amino acids. Written as DNA, the CDR3 is TGTGCCAGCACCCGATCGGGACCCACAGATACGCAGTATTTT. Protein sequence: CASTRSGPTDTQYF.

This clonotype came up many times. This chain connects TRBV5-1 to TRBJ1-6; 7 bases map to TRBD1. The CDR3 loop spans 17 amino acids. Trimming took 1 base from V and 8 from J; bases not matched to a gene: 12. Germline CDR1 and CDR2: SGHRS and YFSETQ. In DNA form, the CDR3 reads TGCGCCAGCAGCTTGCTTGGTTTGGTAGGGGGCGATTCACCCCTCCACTTT. It translates to CASSLLGLVGGDSPLHF.